Below, one T cell receptor (beta chain) is given with its context. This clone appeared once. The target of this receptor is not known. Per-nucleotide qualities are absent, and no much larger clonotype sits a single base away. This sample stems from a study of sequential checkpoint blockade in melanoma (dated by TCRdb to between 2019 and 2020). With respect to the entire study: Using 1:1 randomization, the trial assigned patients either to first-line nivolumab followed by ipilimumab (arm A) or to ipilimumab followed by nivolumab (arm B). Maintenance nivolumab came after both trial sequences.

The meaning of the sample's treatment or condition label: randomized to nivolumab then ipilimumab (arm A) or the reverse (arm B). Prior DNA-damaging chemotherapy had not been received by any trial patient. On a FACS Aria II flow cytometer, live CD3+CD8+ cells that were negative for CD19 and CD56 were sorted from thawed PBMCs. Samples were obtained from patients with melanoma enrolled in CheckMate 064, a randomized, open-label phase II trial of sequential checkpoint blockade. Peripheral blood mononuclear cells were obtained through leukapheresis, purified using Ficoll-Paque, and frozen in human serum containing about 10% DMSO. Immediately after sorting, the purity of the sorted blood CD3+CD8+ cells was confirmed to be >95%, and DNA was then extracted. Points the paper makes about the study in general: Larger, independent patient cohorts are needed to validate the response-prediction model that combines TCR metrics and mutation burden.

The CDR3 goes from the cysteine to the phenylalanine over 17 residues. Only CDR3 DNA is held: 51 bases, read in frame from base 1. V has 0 bases trimmed and J has 3 bases trimmed; junction bases matching no gene number 10. CDR1 MGHRA and CDR2 YSYEKL are derived from the germline V gene. TCRbeta CDR3 regions were immunosequenced from genomic DNA with the immunoSEQ Assay. Prior to high-throughput sequencing, genomic DNA was amplified by bias-controlled multiplex PCR. The published analysis was carried out like this. To quantify the absolute abundance of each unique TCRbeta CDR3 region, the sequences were collapsed and filtered. Clonality, defined as 1 minus Pielou's evenness, was calculated using only productive rearrangements. A previously published method was used to identify clones with significantly greater frequencies in on-treatment samples than in baseline samples. TCRdb limited this immuneACCESS table to in-frame rearrangements with V and J called. A share of clones is missing; checked studies link under half to unresolved V genes, and the rest is unexplained. The V and J calls and clone size were taken over from that table, and D and trimming were inferred from the DNA. The sample includes about 8,400 clones, with over 85% observed a single time. Jointly, the top ten make up about 15% of the sample.

The sample consisted of CD8+ T cells sorted from blood (inferred from file names), taken from a patient given nivolumab and ipilimumab in sequence. This sequence uses TRBV4-1 and TRBJ1-2; 7 central nucleotides agree with TRBD1. This sequence was found in a human donor with melanoma. The CDR3 here reads CASSQEDRQIVYYGYTF. The DNA is TGCGCCAGCAGCCAAGAGGACAGGCAAATTGTCTACTATGGCTACACCTTC.